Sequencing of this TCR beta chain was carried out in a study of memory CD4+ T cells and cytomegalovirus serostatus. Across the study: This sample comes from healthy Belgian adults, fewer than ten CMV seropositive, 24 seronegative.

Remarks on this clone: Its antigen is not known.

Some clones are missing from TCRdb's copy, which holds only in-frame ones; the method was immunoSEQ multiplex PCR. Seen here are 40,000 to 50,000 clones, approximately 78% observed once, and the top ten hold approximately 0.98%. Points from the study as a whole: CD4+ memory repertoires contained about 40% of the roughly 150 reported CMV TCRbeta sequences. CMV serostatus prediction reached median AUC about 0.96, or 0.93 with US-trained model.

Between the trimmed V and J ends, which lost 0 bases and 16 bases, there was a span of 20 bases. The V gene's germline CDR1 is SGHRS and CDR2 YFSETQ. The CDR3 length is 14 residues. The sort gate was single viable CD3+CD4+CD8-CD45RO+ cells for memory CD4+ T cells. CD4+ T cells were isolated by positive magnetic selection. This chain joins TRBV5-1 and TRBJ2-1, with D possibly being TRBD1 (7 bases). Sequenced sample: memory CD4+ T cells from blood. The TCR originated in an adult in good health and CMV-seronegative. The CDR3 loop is CASSLATDAGGSFF. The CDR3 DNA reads TGCGCCAGCAGCTTGGCTACGGACGCAGGGGGGAGTTTCTTC.